The 19 T cell receptor beta chains in this list originate from one sample, sequenced in a study of T-cell memory formation after mild COVID-19. TCRdb reprocessed the 5' RACE reads with MiXCR, giving one entry per CDR3 protein. The repertoire includes just over 400,000 distinct CDR3 sequences, less than 25% of them detected once, and 10% to 15% sits in the top ten. Specimen: PBMCs or a T cell subset sorted from them (not recorded which). All receptors derive from an adult woman who had mild COVID-19 (a few samples of this study predate the infection). Cell type and time point are not known.

This clonotype was seen only a few times. This chain links TRBV7-3 with TRBJ2-1, with D perhaps given as TRBD1 or TRBD2 (6 bases each). The V and J ends lost 2 bases and 7 bases respectively, with 12 bases between them. CDR3 length: 14 amino acids. Germline V gene data show CDR1 as SGHTA and CDR2 as FQGTGA. CDR3 DNA: TGTGCCAGCAGCTTAGGGGGGCTGAGGAATGAGCAGTTCTTC. Protein sequence: CASSLGGLRNEQFF. Using reference TRBV7-3 and TRBJ2-1 for the parts outside the CDR3, the full variable domain is GAGVSQTPSNKVTEKGKYVELRCDPISGHTALYWYRQSLGQGPEFLIYFQGTGAADDSGLPNDRFFAVRPEGSVSTLKIQRTERGDSAVYLCASSLGGLRNEQFFGPGTRLTVL.

This clonotype has more than one count but fewer than ten. The rearrangement uses TRBV12-3 or TRBV12-4 and TRBJ1-2; 7 positions match TRBD1. The J segment lost 5 bases and the V segment lost 5 bases, leaving 5 bases of the junction unmatched. This CDR3 is built from 13 residues. The CDR3 DNA is TGTGCCAGCAGTGAGACAGGGATTTATGGCTACACCTTC. It specifies CASSETGIYGYTF.

This clonotype appeared many times. The gene calls are TRBV7-3 and TRBJ2-1, with D possibly matching TRBD1 (5 bases). The V and J ends lost 6 bases and 5 bases respectively, with 11 bases between them. This CDR3 is built from 13 residues. Germline loops: CDR1 SGHTA, CDR2 FQGTGA. This chain's CDR3 is CASSPDNHNEQFF. CDR3 sequence (DNA): TGTGCCAGCAGTCCGGACAACCACAATGAGCAGTTCTTC.

This clonotype was observed a handful of times. The V gene is TRBV4-2, the J gene TRBJ1-6; no clear D. The CDR3 totals 16 residues. V was cut by 0 bases and J by 3 bases, with 9 bases left in between. CDR1 is LGHNA, CDR2 YNFKEQ, per germline. CDR3 DNA sequence: TGTGCCAGCAGCCAAGATGGGGTCAACTATAATTCACCCCTCCACTTT. Translated, it gives CASSQDGVNYNSPLHF.

The sample holds a few counts of this clonotype. This chain connects TRBV5-8 to TRBJ1-5, with a weak D call TRBD1 (6 bases). Germline-derived CDR1 and CDR2 are SGHTS and YDEGEE. The length of the CDR3 is 14 residues. V lost 2 bases and J lost 6, with 12 bases in between. The CDR3 region is CASSFTGLGQPQHF. The CDR3 DNA follows: TGTGCCAGCAGCTTCACAGGGTTGGGTCAGCCCCAGCATTTT.

This clonotype has more than one count but fewer than ten. The chain employs TRBV12-3 or TRBV12-4 and TRBJ1-3; no reliable D call. V was shortened by 0 bases and J by 0 bases, with 3 bases between the two germline ends. This CDR3 is 14 amino acids long. The chain's CDR3 is CASSLASSGNTIYF. CDR3 bases: TGTGCCAGCAGTTTAGCTAGCTCTGGAAACACCATATATTTT.

This clonotype was observed many times. This chain uses TRBV12-3 or TRBV12-4 with TRBJ2-3; D remains ambiguous. The CDR3 has 12 amino acids. V gave up 8 bases and J gave up 6 bases, with 12 bases separating them. DNA for the CDR3: TGTGCCAGCTCGAAGGGTGGTGATACGCAGTATTTT. Its protein is CASSKGGDTQYF.

The rearrangement links TRBV29-1 to TRBJ1-1; D perhaps matches TRBD1 (6 bases). Germline-derived CDR1 and CDR2 are SQVTM and ANQGSEA. The germline V and J ends were trimmed by 0 bases and 4 bases, with 12 bases remaining between them. This CDR3 contains 14 residues. The CDR3 bases are TGCAGCGTTGAAGACGCCATGACAGGCACTGAAGCTTTCTTT. It yields the protein CSVEDAMTGTEAFF.

The CDR3 sequence: CASSLESGTSGIKRNEQYF. The DNA of the CDR3 is TGTGCCAGCAGCTTAGAGTCGGGGACTAGCGGGATCAAGAGGAACGAGCAGTACTTC. The chain recombines TRBV11-2 with TRBJ2-7, with 13 bases aligning to TRBD2. The V gene's germline CDR1 is SGHAT and CDR2 FQNNGV. V gave up 0 bases and J gave up 5 bases; unmatched junction bases: 13. The CDR3 totals 19 residues.

The chain links TRBV27 to TRBJ2-7; perhaps TRBD2 as D (5 bases). The CDR3 extends over 12 amino acids. The germline V and J ends were trimmed by 5 bases and 7 bases, with 12 bases remaining between them. Germline CDR1 MNHEY, CDR2 SMNVEV (reference sequence). CDR3 amino acids: CASSHREGEQYF. As DNA, the CDR3 is TGTGCCAGCAGTCATCGAGAGGGAGAGCAGTACTTC.

CDR3: CATSDSGTDYEQYF. CDR3 sequence (DNA): TGTGCCACCAGTGACTCCGGGACTGACTACGAGCAGTACTTC. The rearrangement uses TRBV24-1 and TRBJ2-7, with D perhaps matching TRBD2 (6 bases). V was trimmed by 4 bases and J by 3 bases, leaving 12 bases between them. This CDR3 has 14 amino acids. Germline assignment: CDR1 KGHDR and CDR2 SFDVKD.

The rearrangement uses TRBV7-9 and TRBJ2-2, with unresolved D. Germline CDR1 SEHNR, CDR2 FQNEAQ (reference sequence). V lost 4 bases, J lost 4 bases, and 13 bases lay in between. The CDR3 has 15 residues. CDR3 nucleotide sequence: TGTGCCAGCAGCTCATTGGTATTTGGCACCGGGGAGCTGTTTTTT. It is translated as CASSSLVFGTGELFF.

This CDR3 reads CSASRTGVSYGYTF. The CDR3, as DNA: TGCAGTGCTAGTCGGACAGGTGTATCCTATGGCTACACCTTC. The chain recombines TRBV20-1 with TRBJ1-2; TRBD1 agrees at 7 bases. J was trimmed by 4 bases and V by 3 bases; bases with no gene match: 8. In germline, CDR1 is DFQATT, CDR2 SNEGSKA (reference sequence). CDR3 length equals 14 residues.

This clonotype was found a few times. V usage is TRBV20-1 and J usage is TRBJ2-2, with 7 bases lining up with TRBD2. Germline lookup yields CDR1 DFQATT and CDR2 SNEGSKA (reference sequence). The V gene end was trimmed by 4 bases and the J gene end by 2 bases; junction bases not matched to a gene: 7. The CDR3 runs 15 residues. CDR3 amino acids: CSAIEAGVNTGELFF. The CDR3 coding sequence is TGCAGTGCTATCGAGGCGGGGGTCAACACCGGGGAGCTGTTTTTT.

The gene calls are TRBV20-1 and TRBJ2-1; tentatively, D is TRBD1 (6 bases). V was clipped by 3 bases and J by 4 bases, with 13 bases between them. CDR1 DFQATT and CDR2 SNEGSKA come from the germline V gene (reference sequence). The CDR3 runs to 14 residues. CDR3 region: CSARKGVGYNEQFF. The CDR3 nucleotides read TGCAGTGCTAGGAAGGGGGTAGGGTACAATGAGCAGTTCTTC.

The chain is built from TRBV29-1 and TRBJ2-7; 8 nucleotides match TRBD1. There are 14 residues in the CDR3. Germline CDR1 SQVTM, CDR2 ANQGSEA. The V and J ends lost 6 bases and 2 bases, in that order; junction bases with no gene match: 9. CDR3 protein: CSVQDRDLAYEQYF. As DNA, the CDR3 is TGCAGCGTCCAGGACAGGGATCTGGCCTACGAGCAGTACTTC.

This clonotype was picked up one time. The rearrangement joins TRBV10-3 to TRBJ2-7; 7 bases map to TRBD1. The CDR3 is 14 amino acids. Germline trimming cut 6 bases from V and 3 bases from J; bases unmatched to any gene: 8. Germline lookup yields CDR1 ENHRY and CDR2 SYGVKD. In DNA form, the CDR3 reads TGTGCCATCAGCCGCTCCGGGACAGTCTACGAGCAGTACTTC. Protein sequence: CAISRSGTVYEQYF.

This clonotype was detected only a few times. The CDR3 loop reads CAFSGVPWNEQFF. Here the CDR3 DNA reads TGTGCTTTCTCGGGAGTACCCTGGAATGAGCAGTTCTTC. The J gene is TRBJ2-1, the V gene TRBV30, with D perhaps TRBD2 (6 bases). The CDR3 spans 13 residues. CDR1 is GTSNPN and CDR2 is SVGIG in the germline V gene (reference sequence).

This chain connects TRBV7-9 to TRBJ2-5, with D tentatively TRBD2 (5 bases). Germline V lookup: CDR1 SEHNR, CDR2 FQNEAQ (reference sequence). The CDR3 is made up of 13 amino acids. Trimming removed 5 bases at V and 5 bases at J, with 12 bases between. In DNA, the CDR3 is TGTGCCAGCAGCATAAGACGGAGGGAGACCCAGTACTTC. It encodes CASSIRRRETQYF. The whole variable domain, remainder taken from reference TRBV7-9 and TRBJ2-5, is DTGVSQNPRHKITKRGQNVTFRCDPISEHNRLYWYRQTLGQGPEFLTYFQNEAQLEKSRLLSDRFSAERPKGSFSTLEIQRTEQGDSAMYLCASSIRRRETQYFGPGTRLLVL.